Listed here are 15 T cell receptor beta chains from one sample, sequenced in a study of PD-1 blockade in classical Hodgkin lymphoma. The assay was immunoSEQ multiplex PCR, and TCRdb's table has in-frame clones only and misses some. The top ten clones hold about 9.3% of a sample with 150,000 or so clones, around four fifths of them seen once. After autologous stem cell transplantation all patients relapsed, and prior brentuximab vedotin exposure differed between cohorts. Sequenced here: peripheral blood mononuclear cells (PBMCs), sampled before the second cycle of nivolumab. These TCRs come from a human donor with classical Hodgkin lymphoma.

This rearrangement joins TRBV6-1 to TRBJ1-3; TRBD1 aligns across 9 bases. This CDR3 region has 17 residues. Germline CDR1 reads MNHNS; CDR2 reads SASEGT. J was trimmed by 4 bases and V by 3 bases; bases with no gene match: 10. This CDR3 reads CASSEIITGGTGNTIYF. The CDR3 bases are TGTGCCAGCAGTGAGATTATCACAGGGGGCACGGGAAACACCATATATTTT.

The rearrangement uses TRBV5-6 and TRBJ2-3; 13 nucleotides align to TRBD2. V lost 4 bases, J lost 4 bases, and 9 bases stayed unmatched. The germline V gene has CDR1 SGHDT and CDR2 YYEEEE. This CDR3 spans 17 amino acids. CDR3 coding DNA: TGTGCCAGCAGCCCAGGACTAGCGGGAGCGGGGGCAGATACGCAGTATTTT. Translation gives CASSPGLAGAGADTQYF.

Turning to this clone: In the same sample, other DNA sequences code for this CDR3. The V gene is TRBV5-6, the J gene TRBJ2-5; 7 bases line up with TRBD1. Per germline, CDR1 SGHDT and CDR2 YYEEEE. CDR3 size: 14 residues. Trimming removed 2 bases from V and 2 bases from J; junction bases left unmatched: 3. CDR3 amino acids: CASSLRDSQETQYF. CDR3 nucleotides: TGTGCCAGCAGCTTAAGGGACAGTCAAGAGACCCAGTACTTC.

The chain couples TRBV28 to TRBJ2-5; 13 bases fit TRBD2. This CDR3 contains 15 residues. With V trimmed by 6 bases and J by 4 bases, 5 bases remained unmatched. Germline CDR1 and CDR2: MDHEN and SYDVKM. CDR3 DNA: TGTGCCAGCAGCCCTGGACTAGCGGGAGTAGAGACCCAGTACTTC. This translates into CASSPGLAGVETQYF.

The J gene is TRBJ2-5, the V gene TRBV10-3; D is possibly TRBD1 (5 bases). Trimming removed 4 bases from V and 2 bases from J, with 8 bases in between. Germline CDR1 is ENHRY and CDR2 is SYGVKD. The CDR3 extends over 13 amino acids. Here the CDR3 reads CAISVREQETQYF. The CDR3 DNA is TGTGCCATCAGTGTCAGGGAACAAGAGACCCAGTACTTC.

The chain employs TRBV6-1 and TRBJ1-4; 7 bases fit TRBD1. The CDR3 is 15 residues long. Germline V gives CDR1 MNHNS, CDR2 SASEGT. V dropped 6 bases and J dropped 1; count of bases not matched to a gene: 5. CDR3 DNA sequence: TGTGCCAGCAGGATTCGGACAGGAACTAATGAAAAACTGTTTTTT. Translation: CASRIRTGTNEKLFF.

The chain is built from TRBV18 and TRBJ2-3, with 10 nucleotides matching TRBD2. The CDR3 is 16 amino acids. CDR1 is KGHSH and CDR2 is LQKENI in the germline V gene. V shed 3 bases and J 0 bases; nucleotides not matched to a gene: 3. CDR3 amino acids: CASSPLAGESTDTQYF. CDR3 sequence (DNA): TGTGCCAGCTCACCGCTAGCGGGAGAAAGCACAGATACGCAGTATTTT.

This sequence joins TRBV4-1 and TRBJ2-2; D ambiguous. Germline values: CDR1 MGHRA, CDR2 YSYEKL. The CDR3 consists of 14 residues. With 3 bases removed from V and 1 base from J, the gap between germline ends came to 6 bases. The CDR3: CASSHPRNTGELFF. The CDR3 DNA reads TGCGCCAGCAGCCATCCCAGGAACACCGGGGAGCTGTTTTTT.

The chain employs TRBV7-9 and TRBJ2-3; TRBD1 matches at 9 bases. Trimming at V came to 1 base and at J to 5 bases, leaving 4 bases not matched to a gene. From germline, CDR1 is SEHNR and CDR2 FQNEAQ (reference sequence). The CDR3 spans 15 residues. CDR3 coding DNA: TGTGCCAGCAGCTTAGAGCTGGACAGGGGAGATACGCAGTATTTT. This sequence encodes CASSLELDRGDTQYF. Filled out from reference TRBV7-9 and TRBJ2-3, the complete variable domain reads DTGVSQNPRHKITKRGQNVTFRCDPISEHNRLYWYRQTLGQGPEFLTYFQNEAQLEKSRLLSDRFSAERPKGSFSTLEIQRTEQGDSAMYLCASSLELDRGDTQYFGPGTRLTVL.

This clone was observed many times. V gene TRBV19 combines with J gene TRBJ1-5; D ambiguous. Trimming stripped 0 bases from V and 0 bases from J, with 9 bases between. This CDR3 is 16 amino acids long. Germline V gives CDR1 LNHDA, CDR2 SQIVND (reference sequence). CDR3 in amino acids: CASSIDGAYSNQPQHF. In DNA form, the CDR3 reads TGTGCCAGTAGTATAGACGGAGCATATAGCAATCAGCCCCAGCATTTT.

Here the CDR3 reads CASSLAGTLNTEAFF. The CDR3 coding sequence is TGTGCCAGCAGCTTGGCCGGGACACTGAACACTGAAGCTTTCTTT. The V gene is TRBV5-6, the J gene TRBJ1-1; the D gene is possibly TRBD1 (6 bases). The germline gives CDR1 SGHDT, CDR2 YYEEEE. V was shortened by 0 bases and J by 0 bases, with 9 bases between the two germline ends. The CDR3 contains 15 residues.

This rearrangement joins TRBV5-1 to TRBJ2-3; D gene unclear. Trimming took 5 bases from V and 4 from J, leaving 14 bases between them. The germline V gene encodes CDR1 SGHRS and CDR2 YFSETQ. This CDR3 region has 14 residues. The CDR3 region is CASSTEGTADTQYF. DNA for the CDR3: TGCGCCAGCAGTACGGAAGGCACGGCAGATACGCAGTATTTT.

The genes are TRBV7-2 and TRBJ2-5; TRBD1 matches 12 bases. Germline-derived CDR1 and CDR2 are SGHTA and FQGNSA. The CDR3 has 15 residues. J was trimmed by 5 bases and V by 4 bases; bases with no gene match: 5. CDR3 residues: CASSYVGTGGETQYF. The CDR3 DNA is TGTGCCAGCAGCTACGTGGGGACAGGGGGCGAGACCCAGTACTTC.

The rearrangement uses TRBV27 and TRBJ2-7; D may be TRBD2 (5 bases). Germline V gene lookup returns CDR1 MNHEY and CDR2 SMNVEV (reference sequence). The CDR3 sequence is 13 residues long. Between the trimmed V and J ends, which lost 8 bases and 7 bases, there was a span of 18 bases. Written as DNA, the CDR3 is TGTGCCAGCTCCTCTAGCTGGGGATGGGAGCAGTACTTC. Translating gives CASSSSWGWEQYF.

The rearrangement uses TRBV7-9 and TRBJ2-7, with a tentative D call TRBD2 (5 bases). The germline gives CDR1 SEHNR, CDR2 FQNEAQ (reference sequence). Trimming cost V 4 bases and J 1 base, with 11 bases left between them. CDR3 length equals 14 residues. CDR3 nucleotide sequence: TGTGCCAGCAGCTCCGGAAGCGGATCCTACGAGCAGTACTTC. This codes for CASSSGSGSYEQYF.